The 30 T cell receptor beta chains reported below all come from one sample, sequenced in a study of blood T cell repertoires in COVID-19. Sequenced by immunoSEQ multiplex PCR; TCRdb stores in-frame clones only, minus some. The sample lists 270,000 or so clones, around 82% occurring once. The source material was peripheral blood. Every receptor here comes from a young woman with acute or convalescent COVID-19.

The rearrangement links TRBV4-3 to TRBJ1-3; tentative D call: TRBD1 (5 bases). Trimming left V 1 base short and J 1 base short, with 5 bases between. The CDR3 runs 14 residues. Looked up from germline, CDR1 is LGHNA and CDR2 is YSLEER. CDR3 sequence (DNA): TGCGCCAGCAGCCAAGCAGGGTCTGGAAACACCATATATTTT. It translates to CASSQAGSGNTIYF.

A single count supports this clone. The chain uses TRBV19 and TRBJ1-2; the D is unclear. The CDR3 covers 13 residues. V was cut by 0 bases and J by 5 bases, with 7 bases left in between. Per the germline V gene, CDR1 is LNHDA and CDR2 is SQIVND (reference sequence). The CDR3 DNA follows: TGTGCCAGTAGTATAGATGCAGATTATGGCTACACCTTC. Translating gives CASSIDADYGYTF.

The CDR3 is CASSPRLAGGTNEQFF. CDR3 DNA: TGTGCCAGCTCACCACGTCTAGCGGGAGGAACCAATGAGCAGTTCTTC. This chain uses TRBV18 with TRBJ2-1; TRBD2 matches 11 bases. The V segment lost 1 base and the J segment 6 bases; nucleotides outside the gene matches: 5. The CDR3 runs 16 residues. CDR1 is KGHSH and CDR2 is LQKENI in the germline V gene.

J is TRBJ1-1 and V is TRBV4-3; possibly TRBD1 for D (5 bases). The CDR3 has 14 amino acids. Trimming stripped 4 bases from V and 4 bases from J, with 13 bases between. Germline V gives CDR1 LGHNA, CDR2 YSLEER. Here the CDR3 reads CASSLGPGRTEAFF. For the CDR3, the DNA is TGCGCCAGCAGCCTGGGGCCAGGACGCACTGAAGCTTTCTTT.

The V and J genes are TRBV19 and TRBJ1-2; 7 bases fit TRBD1. V shed 1 base, J shed 6 bases, and the junction held 11 bases outside the gene matches. The germline CDR1 and CDR2 sequences are LNHDA and SQIVND (reference sequence). The CDR3 spans 16 residues. The CDR3 DNA reads as TGTGCCAGTAGTATAGGTCTCCTATCAACAGGGGATGGCTACACCTTC. Translated, it gives CASSIGLLSTGDGYTF.

The chain has TRBV29-1 and TRBJ1-5; tentative D call: TRBD1 (6 bases). This CDR3 region has 13 residues. Trimming took off 7 bases at V and 5 bases at J, with 15 bases between the two ends. Germline loops: CDR1 SQVTM, CDR2 ANQGSEA. The CDR3 bases are TGCAGCGCTCTAGGGGACACAGATCAGCCCCAGCATTTT. Translated: CSALGDTDQPQHF.

This chain joins TRBV7-9 and TRBJ2-6; no clear D gene. Trimming stripped 5 bases from V and 0 bases from J, with 8 bases between. The CDR3 sequence is 15 residues long. Per germline, CDR1 SEHNR and CDR2 FQNEAQ (reference sequence). The CDR3 bases are TGTGCCAGCAGCCTGATCAGCTCTGGGGCCAACGTCCTGACTTTC. Amino acids: CASSLISSGANVLTF.

The chain couples TRBV20-1 to TRBJ2-1; the D gene is possibly TRBD2 (5 bases). Trimming shortened V by 3 bases and J by 8 bases, and 14 bases separated the two germline ends. The CDR3 is made up of 13 amino acids. Germline values: CDR1 DFQATT, CDR2 SNEGSKA (reference sequence). The CDR3 nucleotides are TGCAGTGCTAGTTTGGCTAGCCCCTATGAGCAGTTCTTC. This sequence encodes CSASLASPYEQFF.

This chain connects TRBV6-6 to TRBJ2-5, with a tentative D call TRBD1 (6 bases). The germline gives CDR1 MNHNY, CDR2 SVGAGI (reference sequence). V lost 3 bases and J 2 bases, leaving 16 bases between the germline ends. The CDR3 is 16 amino acids. The CDR3 here is CASSYFGVGGQETQYF. In DNA form, the CDR3 reads TGTGCCAGCAGTTATTTCGGGGTAGGGGGACAAGAGACCCAGTACTTC.

Only a few counts were recorded for this clone. The chain is built from TRBV19 and TRBJ1-4; D perhaps matches TRBD1 (5 bases). Trimming removed 7 bases from V and 5 bases from J, with 20 bases in between. The germline gives CDR1 LNHDA, CDR2 SQIVND (reference sequence). This CDR3 comprises 16 residues. CDR3 loop: CASTLHAGGFNEKLFF. The CDR3 nucleotides are TGTGCCAGTACCCTACACGCCGGGGGTTTCAATGAAAAACTGTTTTTT.

On this clone: Other DNA sequences of this sample code for an identical CDR3. The chain combines TRBV18 with TRBJ1-1; possibly TRBD1 for D (6 bases). CDR3 size: 13 residues. Trimming removed 6 bases from V and 1 base from J, with 9 bases in between. CDR1 is KGHSH and CDR2 is LQKENI in the germline V gene. The CDR3 coding sequence is TGTGCCAGCTCCCAGGGGACGAACACTGAAGCTTTCTTT. It translates to CASSQGTNTEAFF.

V and J are TRBV27 and TRBJ1-2; TRBD1 might be the D (6 bases). The V end lost 0 bases, the J end lost 4 bases, and 12 bases lay between the germline ends. The length of the CDR3 is 15 residues. The germline CDR1 and CDR2 sequences are MNHEY and SMNVEV (reference sequence). The CDR3 sequence is CASSLSGGRGYGYTF. DNA of the CDR3: TGTGCCAGCAGTTTATCGGGGGGGCGCGGCTATGGCTACACCTTC.

The chain joins TRBV7-2 to TRBJ2-3, with D maybe TRBD2 (6 bases). The ends were cut back, 4 bases at V and 2 bases at J, with 13 bases in the middle. CDR3 size: 15 residues. Germline lookup yields CDR1 SGHTA and CDR2 FQGNSA. CDR3 in DNA: TGTGCCAGCAGCTCACGGACTACCCACACAGATACGCAGTATTTT. Encoded protein: CASSSRTTHTDTQYF.

About this clone itself: One junction end does not reproduce the germline sequence, and a read error may be involved. This rearrangement joins TRBV27 to TRBJ2-2, with a tentative D call TRBD2 (6 bases). This CDR3 has 14 residues. The germline gives CDR1 MNHEY, CDR2 SMNVEV (reference sequence). The CDR3 protein is CASSPWDPPGGLFF. In DNA form, the CDR3 reads TGTGCCAGCAGTCCCTGGGACCCTCCCGGGGGGCTGTTTTTT.

The chain joins TRBV30 to TRBJ1-3; D not certain. Trimming removed 0 bases at V and 3 bases at J, with 6 bases between. Germline CDR1 reads GTSNPN; CDR2 reads SVGIG (reference sequence). The CDR3 length is 13 residues. The CDR3: CAWSVNSGNTIYF. Here the CDR3 DNA reads TGTGCCTGGAGTGTAAACAGTGGAAACACCATATATTTT.

The CDR3 DNA sequence: TGTGCCAGCAGTTCTGCGGCGGGAGGATACTACGAGCAGTACTTC. Protein sequence: CASSSAAGGYYEQYF. The chain employs TRBV6-2 or TRBV6-3 and TRBJ2-7; 8 positions match TRBD2. V was clipped by 4 bases and J by 3 bases; unmatched bases: 8. This CDR3 has 15 amino acids. In germline, CDR1 is MNHEY, CDR2 SVGEGT.

The chain recombines TRBV7-3 with TRBJ2-3, with a tentative D call TRBD2 (5 bases). Germline V CDR1 and CDR2: SGHTA, FQGTGA. V was clipped by 5 bases and J by 14 bases, with 17 bases between them. The CDR3 loop spans 12 amino acids. CDR3 coding DNA: TGTGCCAGCAGCCCGACTAATAATCGTCTGTATTTT. Translating gives CASSPTNNRLYF.

This clone was observed a single time. The chain recombines TRBV7-2 with TRBJ2-7; D is perhaps TRBD2 (6 bases). V lost 4 bases and J 7 bases, leaving 14 bases between the germline ends. CDR3 size: 13 residues. CDR1 SGHTA and CDR2 FQGNSA come from the germline V gene. CDR3 nucleotide sequence: TGTGCCAGCAGCTCCACGTCCCGGGGGGAGCAGTACTTC. This codes for CASSSTSRGEQYF.

The rearrangement uses TRBV6-2 or TRBV6-3 and TRBJ2-7; perhaps TRBD2 as D (6 bases). V lost 2 bases, J lost 0 bases, and 8 bases lay in between. CDR3 length equals 14 residues. Germline V CDR1 and CDR2: MNHEY, SVGEGT. CDR3 bases: TGTGCCAGCAGTTACGCCGGGAGCTCCTACGAGCAGTACTTC. This codes for CASSYAGSSYEQYF.

The chain is built from TRBV14 and TRBJ2-7; 10 nucleotides align to TRBD2. The germline V gene encodes CDR1 SGHDN and CDR2 FVKESK. The length of the CDR3 is 17 residues. V was clipped by 2 bases and J by 1 base; unmatched bases: 8. The CDR3, as DNA: TGTGCCAGCAGCCAATTATTGTCTAGCGGGAGATCCTACGAGCAGTACTTC. As protein: CASSQLLSSGRSYEQYF.

This chain joins TRBV4-1 and TRBJ1-2; 7 positions agree with TRBD1. CDR3 size: 14 residues. The trim removed 0 bases at V and 2 bases at J, leaving 0 bases unmatched. CDR1 MGHRA and CDR2 YSYEKL come from the germline V gene. CDR3 loop: CASSQEGQNYGYTF. CDR3 DNA: TGCGCCAGCAGCCAAGAGGGACAGAACTATGGCTACACCTTC.

V usage is TRBV6-5 and J usage is TRBJ2-7, with D possibly TRBD1 on 6 matching bases. V lost 6 bases and J lost 3, with 15 bases in between. The CDR3 is 14 residues long. Germline V gene data show CDR1 as MNHEY and CDR2 as SVGAGI. The CDR3 reads CASREGQGFYEQYF. The DNA of the CDR3 is TGTGCCAGCAGAGAGGGACAAGGCTTCTACGAGCAGTACTTC.

This clone came up a few times. The gene calls are TRBV28 and TRBJ2-1, with D maybe TRBD1 (6 bases). CDR1 is MDHEN and CDR2 is SYDVKM in the germline V gene. Trimming pared 6 bases from V and 7 bases from J, leaving 10 bases between. The CDR3 has 12 amino acids. CDR3 nucleotides: TGTGCCAGCAGCCCACAGGGAAATGAGCAGTTCTTC. Residues: CASSPQGNEQFF. Full variable domain (outside the CDR3, taken from reference TRBV28 and TRBJ2-1): DVKVTQSSRYLVKRTGEKVFLECVQDMDHENMFWYRQDPGLGLRLIYFSYDVKMKEKGDIPEGYSVSREKKERFSLILESASTNQTSMYLCASSPQGNEQFFGPGTRLTVL.

The chain joins TRBV5-1 to TRBJ2-1; 9 bases are a match to TRBD2. The CDR3 has 16 residues. V shed 4 bases and J 6 bases; nucleotides not matched to a gene: 11. Germline values: CDR1 SGHRS, CDR2 YFSETQ. This CDR3 reads CASSRVAGAGFNEQFF. The CDR3 nucleotides read TGCGCCAGCAGCCGGGTAGCGGGAGCGGGGTTCAATGAGCAGTTCTTC.

The chain joins TRBV25-1 to TRBJ1-1; TRBD1 might be the D (5 bases). Germline assignment: CDR1 MGHDK and CDR2 SYGVNS. This CDR3 is 15 amino acids long. Trimming left V 2 bases short and J 1 base short, with 11 bases between. The CDR3 region has the DNA TGTGCCAGCAGTGAACTAACAACAGGGAACACTGAAGCTTTCTTT. Amino acid sequence: CASSELTTGNTEAFF.

J is TRBJ2-1 and V is TRBV2; the match to TRBD2 covers 11 bases. The V gene end was trimmed by 10 bases and the J gene end by 2 bases; junction bases not matched to a gene: 4. The CDR3 runs to 14 residues. Germline V gene lookup returns CDR1 SNHLY and CDR2 FYNNEI. The CDR3 spells CANAGLAAYNEQFF. The CDR3 DNA reads as TGTGCCAACGCGGGACTAGCGGCCTACAATGAGCAGTTCTTC.

V is TRBV24-1 and J is TRBJ2-1, with D possibly TRBD1 on 5 matching bases. CDR1 and CDR2 from the germline V gene are KGHDR and SFDVKD. The CDR3 totals 13 residues. V was shortened by 1 base and J by 12 bases, with 12 bases between the two germline ends. CDR3 in amino acids: CATSDLVGQGQFF. The CDR3 DNA sequence: TGTGCCACCAGTGATTTAGTCGGGCAGGGGCAGTTCTTC.

The chain links TRBV7-2 to TRBJ2-1, with 13 bases fitting TRBD2. Germline CDR1 and CDR2: SGHTA and FQGNSA. CDR3 length: 15 amino acids. The V segment lost 10 bases and the J segment 12 bases; nucleotides outside the gene matches: 15. The CDR3 is CATTLAGGPLERQFF. CDR3 bases: TGTGCCACCACACTAGCGGGAGGGCCTTTAGAACGGCAGTTCTTC.

The chain has TRBV27 and TRBJ2-2, with D uncertain. Between the trimmed V and J ends, which lost 7 bases and 8 bases, there was a span of 8 bases. This CDR3 spans 11 amino acids. The germline V gene has CDR1 MNHEY and CDR2 SMNVEV (reference sequence). The CDR3 reads CASTSSGELFF. CDR3 coding DNA: TGTGCCAGCACTTCGAGTGGGGAGCTGTTTTTT.

This clone showed up just once. Other DNA sequences in this sample translate to the same CDR3. CDR3 in DNA: TGCGCCAGCAGCTCCCAGACAGGCGGCTATGGCTACACCTTC. Its protein is CASSSQTGGYGYTF. The chain employs TRBV5-1 and TRBJ1-2, with D possibly being TRBD1 (6 bases). Germline V gene lookup returns CDR1 SGHRS and CDR2 YFSETQ. Trimming shortened V by 3 bases and J by 4 bases, and 13 bases separated the two germline ends. CDR3 length: 14 amino acids. The whole variable domain, filled in from reference TRBV5-1 and TRBJ1-2, reads KAGVTQTPRYLIKTRGQQVTLSCSPISGHRSVSWYQQTPGQGLQFLFEYFSETQRNKGNFPGRFSGRQFSNSRSEMNVSTLELGDSALYLCASSSQTGGYGYTFGSGTRLTVV.